This T cell receptor beta chain originates from a study of blood T cell repertoires in COVID-19. Study information: There were acute and convalescent COVID-19 samples, and they came from the United States, Italy and Spain. The analysed material was cDNA or gDNA that came from T cells, B-cell-depleted T cells, or PBMCs.

Germline loops: CDR1 SGHNT, CDR2 YENEEA. This CDR3 spans 17 amino acids. Unmatched junction bases numbered 10, after V lost 1 base and J lost 7 bases. Profiling relied on immunoSEQ multiplex PCR, and the TCRdb table lists in-frame clones only, not all of them. The table records tens of thousands of clones, about four fifths of them present only once. Followed over time, Seattle patients had been enrolled while infection was active. The TCR was taken from a man in his 60s with COVID-19, enrolled during active disease. Sample: peripheral blood. V usage is TRBV11-3 and J usage is TRBJ2-4, with 10 bases identical to TRBD2. The CDR3 bases are TGTGCCAGCAGCTTAGGGGGAGCGGGAGGGCCGAGGAACATTCAGTACTTC. Translation: CASSLGGAGGPRNIQYF.